This T cell receptor beta chain was obtained from a study of patients and donors after allogeneic stem cell transplantation. Via MiXCR, TCRdb re-called the RT-PCR reads, giving one row per CDR3 protein. The data contain 900,000 to 1,000,000 distinct CDR3 sequences, about 20% of them singletons. This clonotype was counted a few times. Trimming took off 2 bases at V and 6 bases at J, with 14 bases between the two ends. Germline assignment: CDR1 SGHDT and CDR2 YYEEEE. The CDR3 sequence is 14 residues long. Input material: blood, either unsorted or a sorted T cell fraction (not recorded which). The chain uses TRBV5-6 and TRBJ1-1, with D possibly matching TRBD1 (5 bases). The sequence was obtained from a human donor who was either an allogeneic HSCT recipient or a stem cell or donor lymphocyte infusion donor (not recorded which). It is not recorded whose cells these are; they may come from a transplant donor. This CDR3 is CASSLGTVFSEAFF. CDR3 coding DNA: TGTGCCAGCAGCTTAGGGACTGTTTTCTCTGAAGCTTTCTTT.